This T cell receptor (beta chain) was retrieved from a study of CD8 T cells in Susac syndrome. CDR1 is SGHDT and CDR2 is YYEEEE in the germline V gene. V gave up 1 base and J gave up 7 bases, with 11 bases separating them. The CDR3 has 13 amino acids. Sequencing of TCR beta was carried out in blood CD8+ and CD4+ T cells. An input of roughly 0.45 to 1 ug of RNA was subjected to reverse transcription using random hexamers. Multiplex PCR with immunoSEQ amplified the TCR beta CDR3 across 54 Vbeta and 13 Jbeta. TCRdb fed the immunoSEQ multiplex PCR reads into MiXCR, producing one record per CDR3 protein. The data contain about 130,000 distinct CDR3 sequences, more than 90% of them singletons.

This TCR derives from a human donor in good health. V and J are TRBV5-6 and TRBJ1-1, with D possibly TRBD1 on 5 matching bases. Sequencing input: CD4+ T cells from PBMCs. CDR3 sequence reads: CASSLRVGDEAFF. The CDR3 nucleotides are TGTGCCAGCAGCTTGAGGGTGGGGGATGAAGCTTTCTTT.